This is a list of T cell receptor beta chains from one sample in a study of control samples from healthy donors and cancer patients. This table comes from immunoSEQ multiplex PCR, and its TCRdb copy is limited to in-frame clones, with some not included. The sample table includes about 190,000 clones. The sequencing sample was made of blood. The receptors were gathered from a woman aged 25 to 39 in good health. CDR3s include the opening cysteine and the closing phenylalanine or tryptophan. Each record gives: J gene, D gene, V gene, CDR3 DNA, CDR3 protein. The D gene is left open where the match is weak.

j_gene: TRBJ1-1
d_gene: .
v_gene: TRBV12-3/TRBV12-4
CDR3nt: TGTGCCAGCAGCTCGACAGGTTCCGAAGCTTTCTTT
CDR3aa: CASSSTGSEAFF

j_gene: TRBJ1-5
d_gene: .
v_gene: TRBV12-2
CDR3nt: TGTGCAAGTCGCTCCTCAGGGGGGAAACAGCCCCAGCATTTT
CDR3aa: CASRSSGGKQPQHF

j_gene: TRBJ2-7
d_gene: TRBD1
v_gene: TRBV24-1
CDR3nt: TGTGCCACCAGGGAAGGCCGGACAGGGGGTTCTAACGAGCAGTACTTC
CDR3aa: CATREGRTGGSNEQYF

j_gene: TRBJ2-3
d_gene: .
v_gene: TRBV7-9
CDR3nt: TGTGCCAGCAGCGGGGGGATCACAGATACGCAGTATTTT
CDR3aa: CASSGGITDTQYF

j_gene: TRBJ1-4
d_gene: TRBD1
v_gene: TRBV9
CDR3nt: TGTGCCAGCAGCGTAGGGACAGGGGGCGGGGAAAAACTGTTTTTT
CDR3aa: CASSVGTGGGEKLFF

j_gene: TRBJ2-7
d_gene: TRBD1
v_gene: TRBV11-2
CDR3nt: TGTGCCAGCAGCTCCGGGACAGGGAAGGAAAACGAGCAGTACTTC
CDR3aa: CASSSGTGKENEQYF

j_gene: TRBJ2-3
d_gene: TRBD2
v_gene: TRBV7-9
CDR3nt: TGTGCCAGCAGCTCCTGGGAGGGGAGTTTAACAGATACGCAGTATTTT
CDR3aa: CASSSWEGSLTDTQYF

j_gene: TRBJ1-1
d_gene: TRBD1
v_gene: TRBV5-6
CDR3nt: TGTGCCAGCAGCGGCCGGGACAGCATCGAAGGTGAAGCTTTCTTT
CDR3aa: CASSGRDSIEGEAFF

j_gene: TRBJ1-3
d_gene: TRBD1
v_gene: TRBV2
CDR3nt: TGTGCCAGCAGTTTAGACAGGGGTGCTGGAAACACCATATATTTT
CDR3aa: CASSLDRGAGNTIYF

j_gene: TRBJ1-2
d_gene: TRBD1
v_gene: TRBV7-2
CDR3nt: TGTGCCAGCAGCGGGCCTAACAGGGGCCATGGCTACACCTTC
CDR3aa: CASSGPNRGHGYTF

j_gene: TRBJ1-1
d_gene: .
v_gene: TRBV7-9
CDR3nt: TGTGCCAGCAGCCCCGGTTCACTTGAAGCTTTCTTT
CDR3aa: CASSPGSLEAFF

j_gene: TRBJ1-1
d_gene: TRBD1
v_gene: TRBV12-5
CDR3nt: TGTGCTAGTGGTTGGACAGGGGAAATGAACACTGAAGCTTTCTTT
CDR3aa: CASGWTGEMNTEAFF

j_gene: TRBJ1-6
d_gene: TRBD1
v_gene: TRBV2
CDR3nt: TGTGCCAGCAGTGTCCAGGGGGCGAGGAATTCACCCCTCCACTTT
CDR3aa: CASSVQGARNSPLHF

j_gene: TRBJ2-2
d_gene: .
v_gene: TRBV11-3
CDR3nt: TGTGCCAGCAGCTTCCGGGGGAACACCGGGGAGCTGTTTTTT
CDR3aa: CASSFRGNTGELFF

j_gene: TRBJ2-7
d_gene: .
v_gene: TRBV4-1
CDR3nt: TGCGCCAGCAGCCTTAAACACCTCTCCTACGAGCAGTACTTC
CDR3aa: CASSLKHLSYEQYF

j_gene: TRBJ2-1
d_gene: TRBD2
v_gene: TRBV7-9
CDR3nt: TGTGCCAGCACCGGGACTAGCGGGGGGCTCAATGAGCAGTTCTTC
CDR3aa: CASTGTSGGLNEQFF

j_gene: TRBJ2-1
d_gene: .
v_gene: TRBV6-2/TRBV6-3
CDR3nt: TGTGCCAGCAGTTACTCGTATGAGCAGTTCTTC
CDR3aa: CASSYSYEQFF

j_gene: TRBJ1-2
d_gene: .
v_gene: TRBV6-2/TRBV6-3
CDR3nt: TGTGCCAGCAGTTACTCGAACGGACTGGGACGCTATGGCTACACCTTC
CDR3aa: CASSYSNGLGRYGYTF

j_gene: TRBJ1-1
d_gene: .
v_gene: TRBV6-1
CDR3nt: TGTGCCAGCAGTGAATTGGGGAACAGGGTAAAACCTGAAGCTTTCTTT
CDR3aa: CASSELGNRVKPEAFF

j_gene: TRBJ2-2
d_gene: .
v_gene: TRBV7-8
CDR3nt: TGTGCCAGCAGCCCCCGTTTCGACGGGGAGCTGTTTTTT
CDR3aa: CASSPRFDGELFF

j_gene: TRBJ2-7
d_gene: .
v_gene: TRBV9
CDR3nt: TGTGCCAGCAGCGTAGGGCTTGGAGGGGCCGAGCAGTACTTC
CDR3aa: CASSVGLGGAEQYF

j_gene: TRBJ2-7
d_gene: .
v_gene: TRBV7-2
CDR3nt: TGTGCCAGCAGCTTAGTACAGCCCTACGAGCAGTACTTC
CDR3aa: CASSLVQPYEQYF

j_gene: TRBJ2-7
d_gene: .
v_gene: TRBV28
CDR3nt: TGTGCCAGCAGGGGGGAAGGGCCCTCCTACGAGCAGTACTTC
CDR3aa: CASRGEGPSYEQYF

j_gene: TRBJ2-3
d_gene: TRBD1
v_gene: TRBV30
CDR3nt: TGTGCCTGGAATCGTTCCGGACAGGGAACCACAGATACGCAGTATTTT
CDR3aa: CAWNRSGQGTTDTQYF

j_gene: TRBJ1-4
d_gene: .
v_gene: TRBV5-1
CDR3nt: TGCGCCAGCAGCTTGGCCCCGGGAGAAAAACTGTTTTTT
CDR3aa: CASSLAPGEKLFF

j_gene: TRBJ1-3
d_gene: TRBD1
v_gene: TRBV5-1
CDR3nt: TGCGCCAGCAGCCCTGACAGGGCGGTTGGAAACACCATATATTTT
CDR3aa: CASSPDRAVGNTIYF

j_gene: TRBJ2-3
d_gene: TRBD1
v_gene: TRBV25-1
CDR3nt: TGTGCCAGCAGTGGAGGGGGCGTGAACGCAGATACGCAGTATTTT
CDR3aa: CASSGGGVNADTQYF

j_gene: TRBJ2-1
d_gene: TRBD1
v_gene: TRBV7-6
CDR3nt: TGTGCCAGCAGCTTAACAGGGGGGTACACGAATGAGCAGTTCTTC
CDR3aa: CASSLTGGYTNEQFF

j_gene: TRBJ1-6
d_gene: .
v_gene: TRBV6-5
CDR3nt: TGTGCCAGCAGTTATGGGGGGGTCCATTCACCCCTCCACTTT
CDR3aa: CASSYGGVHSPLHF

j_gene: TRBJ2-5
d_gene: .
v_gene: TRBV4-3
CDR3nt: TGCGCCAGCAGCCAAACACCGCGGCAGGAGACCCAGTACTTC
CDR3aa: CASSQTPRQETQYF

j_gene: TRBJ1-1
d_gene: .
v_gene: TRBV29-1
CDR3nt: TGCAGCGTTGAAGGCCGGTTGAACACTGAAGCTTTCTTT
CDR3aa: CSVEGRLNTEAFF

j_gene: TRBJ2-3
d_gene: TRBD2
v_gene: TRBV5-5
CDR3nt: TGTGCCAGCAGCTTACTAGCGGGGGGTACCACAGATACGCAGTATTTT
CDR3aa: CASSLLAGGTTDTQYF

j_gene: TRBJ1-1
d_gene: .
v_gene: TRBV5-6
CDR3nt: TGTGCCAGCAGCTTGGCGCAAAACAGGTGGAGGGGTAACTCTGAAGCTTTCTTT
CDR3aa: CASSLAQNRWRGNSEAFF

j_gene: TRBJ1-2
d_gene: .
v_gene: TRBV4-1
CDR3nt: TGCGCCAGCAGCCAAGATGTCAGGACCGTCGGCGGCTACACCTTC
CDR3aa: CASSQDVRTVGGYTF

j_gene: TRBJ1-1
d_gene: TRBD1
v_gene: TRBV11-2
CDR3nt: TGTGCCAGCAGCCACGTGGACAGGGGTGAAGCTTTCTTT
CDR3aa: CASSHVDRGEAFF

j_gene: TRBJ2-5
d_gene: .
v_gene: TRBV6-5
CDR3nt: TGTGCCAGCAGGACGATAGGGGAGCGGGAGACCCAGTACTTC
CDR3aa: CASRTIGERETQYF

j_gene: TRBJ1-1
d_gene: TRBD1
v_gene: TRBV10-1
CDR3nt: TGCGCCTCCCAAACTGGACAGGGAGGCACTGAAGCTTTCTTT
CDR3aa: CASQTGQGGTEAFF

j_gene: TRBJ1-5
d_gene: TRBD1
v_gene: TRBV7-2
CDR3nt: TGTGCCAGCAGCTTCGACAGGGCAACTAATCAGCCCCAGCATTTT
CDR3aa: CASSFDRATNQPQHF

j_gene: TRBJ1-6
d_gene: .
v_gene: TRBV5-5
CDR3nt: TGTGCCAGCAGCCTAGGGGTTAATTCACCCCTCCACTTT
CDR3aa: CASSLGVNSPLHF

j_gene: TRBJ2-3
d_gene: TRBD2
v_gene: TRBV5-1
CDR3nt: TGCGCCAGCAGCTTGATAGCGGGGGGGAGCACAGATACGCAGTATTTT
CDR3aa: CASSLIAGGSTDTQYF

j_gene: TRBJ1-5
d_gene: .
v_gene: TRBV5-1
CDR3nt: TGCGCCAGCAGCTTGTCTCCAGGGGCCAATCAGCCCCAGCATTTT
CDR3aa: CASSLSPGANQPQHF

j_gene: TRBJ2-1
d_gene: TRBD2
v_gene: TRBV2
CDR3nt: TGTGCCAGCAGAGTAGCGGGGGGGAACTACAATGAGCAGTTCTTC
CDR3aa: CASRVAGGNYNEQFF

j_gene: TRBJ2-3
d_gene: TRBD2
v_gene: TRBV4-1
CDR3nt: TGCGCCAGCAGCCAAAGCGGGGGGGGCACAGATACGCAGTATTTT
CDR3aa: CASSQSGGGTDTQYF

j_gene: TRBJ1-4
d_gene: .
v_gene: TRBV19
CDR3nt: TGTGCCAGTATGAGGAAGAATGAAAAACTGTTTTTT
CDR3aa: CASMRKNEKLFF

j_gene: TRBJ1-6
d_gene: TRBD1
v_gene: TRBV4-1
CDR3nt: TGCGCCAGCAGCCAAGTCGGGACAGCTAATTCACCCCTCCACTTT
CDR3aa: CASSQVGTANSPLHF

j_gene: TRBJ2-2
d_gene: .
v_gene: TRBV20-1
CDR3nt: TGCAGTGCTAGTGGGGGTTTCAACACCGGGGAGCTGTTTTTT
CDR3aa: CSASGGFNTGELFF